This record looks at one T cell receptor beta chain sequence and its context. This entry belongs to a study of radiation and T cells in renal cell carcinoma. Time point noted: blood 2 weeks post-SBRT. The sample's treatment: 15 Gy SBRT to primary tumor, nephrectomy 4 weeks later. Generated by immunoSEQ multiplex PCR, the TCRdb table keeps only in-frame clones and is missing some. In the table there are roughly 130,000 clones, 88% of which are singletons. Between the trimmed V and J ends, which lost 4 bases and 2 bases, there was a span of 3 bases. Germline V gene lookup returns CDR1 SGHTA and CDR2 FQGNSA. The CDR3 contains 11 residues.

The chain combines TRBV7-2 with TRBJ2-7; D not resolved. The receptor was isolated from a woman between 70 and 85 years old with renal cell carcinoma. The material was blood, obtained from a patient whose treatment included radiotherapy and nephrectomy. CDR3 nucleotide sequence: TGTGCCAGCAGCTCGACCTACGAGCAGTACTTC. Protein: CASSSTYEQYF.